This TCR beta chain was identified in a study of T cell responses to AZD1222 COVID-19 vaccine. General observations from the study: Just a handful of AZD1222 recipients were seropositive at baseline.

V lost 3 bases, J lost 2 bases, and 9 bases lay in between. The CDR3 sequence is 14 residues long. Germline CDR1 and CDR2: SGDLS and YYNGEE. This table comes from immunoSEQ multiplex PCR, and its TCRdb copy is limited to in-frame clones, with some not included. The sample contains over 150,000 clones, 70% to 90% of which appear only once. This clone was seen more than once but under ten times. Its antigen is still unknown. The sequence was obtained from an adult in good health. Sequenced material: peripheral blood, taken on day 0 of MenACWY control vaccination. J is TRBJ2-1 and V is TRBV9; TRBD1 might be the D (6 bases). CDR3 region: CASSGGTTYNEQFF. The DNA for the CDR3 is TGTGCCAGCAGCGGGGGGACAACCTACAATGAGCAGTTCTTC.